Following are 28 T cell receptor beta chains from one sample sequenced in a study of shared clonotypes between healthy human individuals (TCRdb year 2020). CD8 naive samples were CD45RO-negative cells positively selected for CCR7, giving a CD45RA+CCR7+ population that excluded TemRA cells. Library preparation was by the immunoSEQ multiplex PCR assay. In TCRdb, the immuneACCESS table is reduced to in-frame sequences with V and J assigned. These tables do not hold every clone; where another copy was compared, an unresolved V gene accounts for under half, and the others remain unexplained. The table for this sample lists about 2 million clones; roughly 94% of them were counted only once. The ten top clones hold 0.9% to 1.3% of the sample. The material sequenced was naive CD8+ T cells sorted from blood. According to the study, the label for this sample's cell subset or site signals: CD45RA+CCR7+. The receptors stem from a man aged 18-30 years in good health.

The V gene is TRBV27, the J gene TRBJ2-6; D is undetermined. Trimming cost V 7 bases and J 0 bases, with 13 bases left between them. This CDR3 is 16 amino acids long. Germline V gives CDR1 MNHEY, CDR2 SMNVEV (reference sequence). The CDR3 DNA follows: TGTGCCAGCACGGAGCTGCCCATCTCTGGGGCCAACGTCCTGACTTTC. This encodes CASTELPISGANVLTF.

The gene calls are TRBV13 and TRBJ2-3; D remains ambiguous. With 2 bases removed from V and 6 bases from J, the gap between germline ends came to 6 bases. The CDR3 sequence is 12 residues long. In germline, CDR1 is PRHDT, CDR2 FYEKMQ (reference sequence). The CDR3 is CASSLIVDTQYF. CDR3 DNA: TGTGCCAGCAGCTTAATAGTGGATACGCAGTATTTT.

This chain connects TRBV27 to TRBJ2-5; no definite D call. Between the trimmed V and J ends, which lost 8 bases and 0 bases, there was a span of 13 bases. The V gene's germline CDR1 is MNHEY and CDR2 SMNVEV (reference sequence). CDR3 length: 14 residues. The CDR3 loop reads CASATYSNQETQYF. In nucleotides, the CDR3 is TGTGCCAGCGCGACCTATTCCAACCAAGAGACCCAGTACTTC.

The chain combines TRBV10-2 with TRBJ2-7, with D possibly being TRBD1 (5 bases). Trimming left V 3 bases short and J 3 bases short, with 15 bases between. The CDR3 extends over 15 amino acids. Germline CDR1 reads WSHSY; CDR2 reads SAAADI. DNA of the CDR3: TGCGCCAGCAGTGACCCAGACAGCCCGAACTACGAGCAGTACTTC. Protein: CASSDPDSPNYEQYF.

In its sample, this clone was seen once. Other DNA sequences in this specimen translate into the identical CDR3. The genes are TRBV7-9 and TRBJ2-7; TRBD1 might be the D (5 bases). The CDR3 covers 13 residues. Deletions cut 1 base from V and 4 bases from J, with 8 bases between. Germline lookup yields CDR1 SEHNR and CDR2 FQNEAQ (reference sequence). CDR3 loop: CASSLEGYYEQYF. CDR3 bases: TGTGCCAGCAGCTTAGAGGGGTATTACGAGCAGTACTTC.

To note about this clone: Other DNA sequences in this specimen translate into the identical CDR3. V usage is TRBV4-1 and J usage is TRBJ2-3; 8 nucleotides line up with TRBD2. V shed 0 bases, J shed 2 bases, and the junction held 7 bases outside the gene matches. CDR1 is MGHRA, CDR2 YSYEKL, per germline. CDR3 length equals 17 residues. The DNA for the CDR3 is TGCGCCAGCAGCCAAGATCCCACTAGCGGATACACAGATACGCAGTATTTT. Its protein is CASSQDPTSGYTDTQYF.

This sequence joins TRBV9 and TRBJ2-3; no clear D gene. The germline CDR1 and CDR2 sequences are SGDLS and YYNGEE. This CDR3 is built from 13 residues. The V end was cut by 0 bases, the J end by 2 bases, with 4 bases between. The CDR3 reads CASSVENTDTQYF. The CDR3 DNA follows: TGTGCCAGCAGCGTAGAGAACACAGATACGCAGTATTTT. Supplemented by reference TRBV9 and TRBJ2-3, the full variable domain reads DSGVTQTPKHLITATGQRVTLRCSPRSGDLSVYWYQQSLDQGLQFLIQYYNGEERAKGNILERFSAQQFPDLHSELNLSSLELGDSALYFCASSVENTDTQYFGPGTRLTVL.

This chain links TRBV4-1 with TRBJ2-7; D is undetermined. V shed 1 base and J shed 2 bases, with 6 bases lying between them. This CDR3 is 13 amino acids long. Germline-derived CDR1 and CDR2 are MGHRA and YSYEKL. CDR3 DNA sequence: TGCGCCAGCAGCCAAGTGGTGCCCTACGAGCAGTACTTC. This translates into CASSQVVPYEQYF.

The genes are TRBV4-2 and TRBJ2-7, with 8 positions matching TRBD2. The CDR3 runs to 15 residues. J was trimmed by 2 bases and V by 3 bases; bases with no gene match: 6. Germline values: CDR1 LGHNA, CDR2 YNFKEQ. This chain's CDR3 is CASSHQRGLAYEQYF. The DNA for the CDR3 is TGTGCCAGCAGCCACCAGAGGGGACTAGCCTACGAGCAGTACTTC.

With respect to this clone: At one end the junction does not follow the germline gene, possibly because of a read error. The chain combines TRBV7-7 with TRBJ2-2; D is undetermined. Germline V gives CDR1 SSHAT, CDR2 FNYEAQ (reference sequence). The CDR3 is 13 amino acids. The CDR3 region has the DNA TGTGCTAGCAGCCCCACTATATCCGGGGAGCTGTTTTTT. Protein: CASSPTISGELFF.

The genes are TRBV11-2 and TRBJ2-1; D unresolved. CDR1 is SGHAT and CDR2 is FQNNGV in the germline V gene. The CDR3 covers 15 residues. V was pared by 7 bases and J by 4 bases, with 17 bases between. The CDR3 region is CASTPWGQTYNEQFF. CDR3 bases: TGTGCCAGCACCCCATGGGGTCAGACATACAATGAGCAGTTCTTC.

The rearrangement joins TRBV11-3 to TRBJ2-7, with 9 positions matching TRBD1. The CDR3 spans 17 residues. CDR1 is SGHNT, CDR2 YENEEA, per germline. With 0 bases clipped from V and 4 bases from J, the junction kept 10 bases outside the gene matches. The CDR3 DNA follows: TGTGCCAGCAGCTTAGATTCCCCGGACAGGGGTGCATACGAGCAGTACTTC. Its translation is CASSLDSPDRGAYEQYF.

This rearrangement joins TRBV5-1 to TRBJ2-2; D is possibly TRBD1 or TRBD2 (5 bases each). Germline CDR1 SGHRS, CDR2 YFSETQ. The germline V and J ends were trimmed by 0 bases and 1 base, with 16 bases remaining between them. There are 18 residues in the CDR3. For the CDR3, the DNA is TGCGCCAGCAGCTTGGAAGGACACGGGGTTTGGAACACCGGGGAGCTGTTTTTT. Translated, it gives CASSLEGHGVWNTGELFF.

The chain carries TRBV7-9 and TRBJ2-3; TRBD2 matches at 9 bases. Germline V CDR1 and CDR2: SEHNR, FQNEAQ (reference sequence). V shed 2 bases and J 4 bases; nucleotides not matched to a gene: 13. This CDR3 is 18 amino acids long. The CDR3 reads CASSLPTGLAGLADTQYF. The CDR3, as DNA: TGTGCCAGCAGCTTACCCACCGGGCTAGCGGGGCTCGCAGATACGCAGTATTTT.

The chain joins TRBV7-8 to TRBJ2-3; D unresolved. CDR1 and CDR2 (germline): SGHVS, FQNEAQ. V was pared by 5 bases and J by 1 base, with 10 bases between. CDR3 length: 14 residues. The CDR3 DNA reads as TGTGCCAGCAGCGCGACCCCCGGCACAGATACGCAGTATTTT. This codes for CASSATPGTDTQYF.

This clone was counted only a few times. The V gene is TRBV4-1, the J gene TRBJ1-1; 8 bases are a match to TRBD1. The V segment lost 0 bases and the J segment 4 bases; nucleotides outside the gene matches: 1. The CDR3 covers 14 residues. CDR1 and CDR2 from the germline V gene are MGHRA and YSYEKL. The CDR3 loop reads CASSQDRGPTEAFF. The DNA of the CDR3 is TGCGCCAGCAGCCAAGACAGGGGGCCCACTGAAGCTTTCTTT.

The chain links TRBV11-3 to TRBJ2-4; 10 bases match TRBD1. The CDR3 spans 14 residues. Trimming at V came to 5 bases and at J to 7 bases, leaving 5 bases not matched to a gene. Germline V lookup: CDR1 SGHNT, CDR2 YENEEA. Written as DNA, the CDR3 is TGTGCCAGCAGCCCCGGGACAGGGGTGAACATTCAGTACTTC. This sequence encodes CASSPGTGVNIQYF.

CDR3 in amino acids: CASSLPGQSPGNTIYF. CDR3 sequence (DNA): TGTGCCAGCAGCTTACCGGGACAGAGCCCTGGAAACACCATATATTTT. This chain connects TRBV7-9 to TRBJ1-3; TRBD1 agrees at 7 bases. Germline V CDR1 and CDR2: SEHNR, FQNEAQ (reference sequence). Trimming at V came to 2 bases and at J to 2 bases, leaving 6 bases not matched to a gene. The CDR3 runs 16 residues.

The gene calls are TRBV9 and TRBJ2-7; possible D gene TRBD1, 7 bases. The CDR3 runs to 16 residues. The germline CDR1 and CDR2 sequences are SGDLS and YYNGEE. V was cut by 3 bases and J by 4 bases, with 20 bases left in between. CDR3 region: CASSAAGGGAYYEQYF. Here the CDR3 DNA reads TGTGCCAGCAGCGCCGCCGGAGGGGGCGCTTATTACGAGCAGTACTTC.

V gene TRBV4-1 combines with J gene TRBJ1-5; 7 nucleotides match TRBD1. V shed 0 bases and J 5 bases; nucleotides not matched to a gene: 4. CDR1 and CDR2 (germline): MGHRA, YSYEKL. The CDR3 is 15 residues long. The CDR3 bases are TGCGCCAGCAGCCAAGAGGACAGGATTTATCAGCCCCAGCATTTT. Encoded protein: CASSQEDRIYQPQHF.

Here the CDR3 reads CASSQDREGPTNEKLFF. CDR3 coding DNA: TGCGCCAGCAGCCAAGATCGGGAGGGCCCAACTAATGAAAAACTGTTTTTT. The chain recombines TRBV4-1 with TRBJ1-4; D is unresolved. V was cut by 0 bases and J by 0 bases, with 11 bases left in between. Germline values: CDR1 MGHRA, CDR2 YSYEKL. This CDR3 is 17 amino acids long.

CDR3 loop: CAWEQGVGVDTQYF. The CDR3 nucleotides read TGTGCCTGGGAACAGGGGGTTGGTGTAGATACGCAGTATTTT. The chain is built from TRBV30 and TRBJ2-3; 8 nucleotides align to TRBD1. Germline CDR1 and CDR2: GTSNPN and SVGIG (reference sequence). The CDR3 is 14 amino acids. J lost 5 bases, V lost 5 bases, and 9 bases had no gene match.

The chain uses TRBV6-5 and TRBJ1-2; 9 nucleotides align to TRBD1. This CDR3 contains 12 residues. V shed 6 bases, J shed 8 bases, and the junction held 4 bases outside the gene matches. Germline CDR1 reads MNHEY; CDR2 reads SVGAGI. This CDR3 reads CASRDRGDGYTF. The CDR3 DNA reads TGTGCCAGCAGGGACAGGGGAGACGGCTACACCTTC.

The rearrangement links TRBV4-1 to TRBJ1-5; TRBD1 aligns across 10 bases. The CDR3 loop spans 16 amino acids. Germline values: CDR1 MGHRA, CDR2 YSYEKL. Unmatched junction bases numbered 2, after V lost 0 bases and J lost 3 bases. The CDR3 region has the DNA TGCGCCAGCAGCCAAGATGGGACAGGGGTCAATCAGCCCCAGCATTTT. Protein product: CASSQDGTGVNQPQHF.

This chain connects TRBV19 to TRBJ2-7; D could derive from TRBD1 or TRBD2 (5 bases each). The CDR3 sequence is 16 residues long. Between the trimmed V and J ends, which lost 2 bases and 6 bases, there was a span of 20 bases. In germline, CDR1 is LNHDA, CDR2 SQIVND (reference sequence). In nucleotides, the CDR3 is TGTGCCAGTAGTATATCCCTTACCACGGGACGAGTCGAGCAGTACTTC. This translates into CASSISLTTGRVEQYF.

The chain carries TRBV5-6 and TRBJ1-2, with D possibly TRBD1 on 6 matching bases. CDR3 length equals 16 residues. V gave up 1 base and J gave up 6 bases, with 19 bases separating them. CDR1 and CDR2 (germline): SGHDT, YYEEEE. The CDR3 reads CASSLWGSPSGDGYTF. The CDR3 DNA is TGTGCCAGCAGCTTGTGGGGCAGCCCATCAGGGGATGGCTACACCTTC.

The sample holds one count of this clone. For the CDR3, the DNA is TGCGCCAGCAGCACAACGGGACAGGGGGCTCTTGGGAATTCACCCCTCCACTTT. Its protein is CASSTTGQGALGNSPLHF. V gene TRBV5-1 combines with J gene TRBJ1-6, with 12 bases matching TRBD1. The V gene's germline CDR1 is SGHRS and CDR2 YFSETQ. The CDR3 length is 18 residues. Germline trimming cut 4 bases from V and 7 bases from J; bases unmatched to any gene: 12.

Notes on this clone: The sample has other DNA sequences that encode this CDR3 too. The CDR3 loop is CASSLPGVSYEQYF. The CDR3 DNA reads TGTGCCAGCAGCTTACCCGGGGTCTCCTACGAGCAGTACTTC. The chain links TRBV7-9 to TRBJ2-7; D perhaps matches TRBD2 (5 bases). Germline CDR1 reads SEHNR; CDR2 reads FQNEAQ (reference sequence). V lost 2 bases and J 0 bases, leaving 8 bases between the germline ends. The CDR3 extends over 14 amino acids.